This TCR beta chain was identified during a study of T cell responses to AZD1222 COVID-19 vaccine. A note on this clone: Its antigen is currently unknown.

Study conclusions and caveats: At 160-218 and 743-854, vaccine-associated CD4 TCRs were dominant, and they spanned spike. In a largely white British group with more females than males, clonal diversity was possibly underestimated. Reports indicate that nearly half of spike-specific TCRs are directed at unmutated variant regions.

TCRdb keeps only in-frame clones here, not all; method: immunoSEQ multiplex PCR. The profile shows tens of thousands of clones, roughly 91% of them singletons. The V gene end was trimmed by 4 bases and the J gene end by 3 bases; junction bases not matched to a gene: 10. In germline, CDR1 is SGHNT, CDR2 YYREEE (reference sequence). The CDR3 runs 16 residues. The source was peripheral blood, collected 28 days after the second AZD1222 dose. The gene calls are TRBV5-4 and TRBJ1-1; TRBD1 aligns across 9 bases. The source of this sequence is an adult who received the AZD1222 COVID-19 vaccine. The CDR3, as DNA: TGTGCCAGCAGCCGCGAAAACAGGGGGCTTCACACTGAAGCTTTCTTT. This codes for CASSRENRGLHTEAFF. The full variable domain, with the rest looked up from reference TRBV5-4 and TRBJ1-1, is ETGVTQSPTHLIKTRGQQVTLRCSSQSGHNTVSWYQQALGQGPQFIFQYYREEENGRGNFPPRFSGLQFPNYSSELNVNALELDDSALYLCASSRENRGLHTEAFFGQGTRLTVV.